The sequence of this T cell receptor (beta chain) was determined in a study of human versus mouse CDR3 diversity and MHC coevolution. The study's findings and limits: iCHAO1 estimated the human TCR beta repertoire at about 1.5 million clonotypes.

The CDR3 consists of 13 residues. Germline lookup yields CDR1 GTSNPN and CDR2 SVGIG (reference sequence). Trimming cost V 0 bases and J 5 bases, with 10 bases left between them. As to this clone: Its matching antigen is unknown.

Produced via immunoSEQ multiplex PCR; TCRdb's table is partial and in-frame only. The sample includes around 74,000 clones, around 90% of them seen just once. The TCR was taken from a person aged 30 to 69 in good health. The material sequenced was naive CD4+ T cells from blood. Documented subset: CD45RO-negative CD62L-positive naive CD4 T cells. The chain recombines TRBV30 with TRBJ1-2; D is unresolved. CDR3 sequence reads: CAWSVQGGYGYTF. The CDR3 DNA sequence: TGTGCCTGGAGTGTACAAGGAGGGTATGGCTACACCTTC.